This T cell receptor beta chain originates from a study of identifying expanded T cells in peripheral blood. V gave up 7 bases and J gave up 5 bases, with 10 bases separating them. CDR1 and CDR2 (germline): MDHEN, SYDVKM. The CDR3 extends over 12 amino acids. Clones were read by immunoSEQ multiplex PCR, and TCRdb kept only the in-frame ones, dropping some. The sample records some 100,000 clones, approximately 90% being singletons. Study findings and constraints: About 1.2 clones differed between technical replicates, versus roughly 17 and 20 over time.

Comment on this clone: Its antigen is undetermined.

The clonotype comes from a person aged 18 to 69 in good health. Sequences were obtained from blood. This chain connects TRBV28 to TRBJ2-3; unclear D gene. CDR3 in DNA: TGTGCCAGCATGGGAATCATAGATACGCAGTATTTT. This encodes CASMGIIDTQYF.